This TCR beta chain was sequenced during a study of T and B cells in COVID-19 patients. This clonotype occurred a few times. BIOMED2 TRB-A/B primer pools were used in multiplex TRB PCR. TCRdb reprocessed the multiplex PCR reads via MiXCR and lists one record per CDR3 protein. This table has about 7,200 distinct CDR3 sequences, about a third appearing once. From blood, about 250-550 ng of genomic DNA served as TRB template. V was clipped by 6 bases and J by 6 bases; unmatched bases: 7. Germline V gene lookup returns CDR1 MNHEY and CDR2 SVGEGT. This CDR3 contains 15 residues. Specimen: blood. This rearrangement joins TRBV6-2 or TRBV6-3 to TRBJ2-3, with TRBD2 matching 12 bases. The sequence was collected from a human donor who had recovered from COVID-19. The CDR3 reads CASRSGTSGSDTQYF. Written as DNA, the CDR3 is TGTGCCAGCAGATCCGGGACTAGCGGGTCGGATACGCAGTATTTT.